The 23 T cell receptor beta chains given below trace back to one sample, sequenced in a study of regulatory T cells in long-lasting Graves disease. Time point indicated: persistent/refractory GD, antithyroid drugs over 5 years with positive TRAb. Preparation of the TCR library used RNA extracted from PBMCs. Sequencing libraries for TCR beta were prepared with iRepertoire HTBI primers and Arm-PCR of CDR3 regions. Via MiXCR, TCRdb re-called the multiplex PCR reads, giving one row per CDR3 protein. The sample consists of roughly 470,000 distinct CDR3 sequences, less than 25% of them appearing once. This specimen was peripheral blood mononuclear cells (PBMCs), taken when the disease was refractory, from a patient treated with antithyroid drugs. The receptor source for this set is a female donor with Graves disease.

This clonotype turned up a few times. The chain combines TRBV18 with TRBJ1-5; maybe TRBD1 (5 bases). The CDR3 runs to 17 residues. V was pared by 2 bases and J by 1 base, with 15 bases between. CDR1 is KGHSH and CDR2 is LQKENI in the germline V gene. The CDR3 protein is CASSPLGGDRSNQPQHF. CDR3 DNA: TGTGCCAGCTCACCATTGGGAGGGGATAGAAGCAATCAGCCCCAGCATTTT.

This clonotype was counted many times. CDR3 residues: CASSLLGGTGELFF. In DNA, the CDR3 is TGTGCCAGCAGCTTATTGGGGGGAACCGGGGAGCTGTTTTTT. V and J are TRBV13 and TRBJ2-2; D may be TRBD2 (6 bases). The V gene lost 2 bases and the J gene lost 5 bases, with 9 bases spanning the gap. The CDR3 has 14 amino acids. Per germline, CDR1 PRHDT and CDR2 FYEKMQ (reference sequence).

The chain has TRBV3-1 and TRBJ2-7, with D perhaps TRBD2 (6 bases). CDR3 length: 15 residues. Deletions cut 4 bases from V and 5 bases from J, with 18 bases between. CDR1 is LGHDT and CDR2 is YNNKEL in the germline V gene (reference sequence). Here the CDR3 DNA reads TGTGCCAGCAGCCCCTCCGGAGGGGTGGTGGACGAGCAGTACTTC. This sequence encodes CASSPSGGVVDEQYF.

There are a few counts of this clonotype. DNA of the CDR3: TGTGCCAGCAGTTGGGGGGCCGAAGCTTTCTTT. The encoded protein is CASSWGAEAFF. The chain is built from TRBV6-5 and TRBJ1-1; perhaps TRBD1 as D (6 bases). The CDR3 totals 11 residues. V was clipped by 4 bases and J by 8 bases, with 8 bases between them. Germline lookup yields CDR1 MNHEY and CDR2 SVGAGI.

This clonotype was detected ten times or more. The V and J genes are TRBV6-1 and TRBJ1-1; 7 bases match TRBD1. V trimming: 6 bases; J trimming: 5 bases; junction bases outside the gene matches: 9. The CDR3 length is 14 residues. Germline CDR1 MNHNS, CDR2 SASEGT. CDR3 sequence reads: CASRPSAGGTEAFF. Written as DNA, the CDR3 is TGTGCCAGCAGACCATCGGCAGGGGGGACTGAAGCTTTCTTT.

This clonotype turned up a few times. The V call is TRBV7-2, the J call TRBJ2-5; TRBD1 agrees at 9 bases. This CDR3 contains 15 residues. Germline CDR1 and CDR2: SGHTA and FQGNSA. J gave up 5 bases and V 4 bases, and 8 bases lay outside the gene matches. The CDR3 spells CASSSRTGAGETQYF. For the CDR3, the DNA is TGTGCCAGCAGCTCGAGGACAGGGGCGGGGGAGACCCAGTACTTC.

This clonotype was seen more than once but under ten times. The rearrangement links TRBV6-2 or TRBV6-3 to TRBJ2-2; D gene uncertain. V was clipped by 3 bases and J by 6 bases, with 5 bases between them. Germline-derived CDR1 and CDR2 are MNHEY and SVGEGT. This CDR3 spans 12 amino acids. The CDR3 coding sequence is TGTGCCAGCAGTTATGTCCCCGGGGAGCTGTTTTTT. As protein: CASSYVPGELFF.

The gene calls are TRBV7-9 and TRBJ1-1; D uncertain. The germline gives CDR1 SEHNR, CDR2 FQNEAQ (reference sequence). This CDR3 spans 14 amino acids. Trimming removed 5 bases at V and 0 bases at J, with 10 bases between. CDR3 coding DNA: TGTGCCAGCAGCCGAGTCAGACTGAACACTGAAGCTTTCTTT. It translates to CASSRVRLNTEAFF.

This clonotype was seen repeatedly, ten times or more. The genes are TRBV28 and TRBJ1-1, with D unresolved. V lost 6 bases and J lost 4, with 12 bases in between. Germline V gene lookup returns CDR1 MDHEN and CDR2 SYDVKM. The CDR3 has 13 residues. The CDR3 DNA reads TGTGCCAGCAGGCCTATATCGGGCACTGAAGCTTTCTTT. This sequence encodes CASRPISGTEAFF.

In the case of this clonotype: This probably arose from a read error, given a far larger clone one base away. The rearrangement links TRBV2 to TRBJ2-7; the match to TRBD2 covers 7 bases. The J call may be wrong; the DNA end is better matched by TRBJ2-1. This CDR3 has 15 amino acids. CDR1 is SNHLY and CDR2 is FYNNEI in the germline V gene. The CDR3 spells CASSHTSEIGYEQFF. The CDR3 nucleotides read TGTGCCAGCAGCCACACTAGCGAAATCGGCTACGAGCAGTTCTTC.

This clonotype was seen just once. The rearrangement links TRBV7-2 to TRBJ2-7; D is possibly TRBD1 or TRBD2 (6 bases each). V lost 1 base and J 6 bases, leaving 13 bases between the germline ends. The CDR3 consists of 14 residues. Germline CDR1 reads SGHTA; CDR2 reads FQGNSA. The CDR3 DNA reads as TGTGCCAGCAGCTTAGACCGGGGGCCTGGCGAGCAGTACTTC. Its protein is CASSLDRGPGEQYF. Variable domain in full (rest from reference TRBV7-2 and TRBJ2-7): GAGVSQSPSNKVTEKGKDVELRCDPISGHTALYWYRQSLGQGLEFLIYFQGNSAPDKSGLPSDRFSAERTGGSVSTLTIQRTQQEDSAVYLCASSLDRGPGEQYFGPGTRLTVT.

This clonotype showed up many times. The V call is TRBV12-5, the J call TRBJ2-7, with D possibly matching TRBD1 (5 bases). The CDR3 loop spans 14 amino acids. V was trimmed by 2 bases and J by 6 bases, leaving 14 bases between them. The germline gives CDR1 LGHNT, CDR2 FRNRAP. The CDR3 bases are TGTGCTAGTGGTTTGATCAGGGAATCCCGCGAGCAGTACTTC. Its protein product is CASGLIRESREQYF.

The rearrangement joins TRBV28 to TRBJ2-1; D perhaps matches TRBD1 (8 bases). Germline V gene sequence: CDR1 MDHEN, CDR2 SYDVKM. Between the trimmed V and J ends, which lost 5 bases and 5 bases, there was a span of 19 bases. CDR3 size: 16 residues. CDR3 protein: CASSRGGTGQNNEQFF. Here the CDR3 DNA reads TGTGCCAGCAGTAGGGGGGGGACAGGACAAAACAATGAGCAGTTCTTC.

As regards this clonotype: Relative to the germline gene, one junction end is altered; a read error may explain this. The V call is TRBV4-1, the J call TRBJ1-1; D perhaps matches TRBD1 (5 bases). The germline V gene has CDR1 MGHRA and CDR2 YSYEKL. CDR3 length: 17 amino acids. CDR3: CASTQVLAGRQNTEAFF. CDR3 in DNA: TGCGCCAGCACCCAAGTTTTGGCAGGGCGGCAAAACACTGAAGCTTTCTTT.

The rearrangement joins TRBV6-1 to TRBJ2-7; D is perhaps TRBD2 (6 bases). The germline V gene encodes CDR1 MNHNS and CDR2 SASEGT. The CDR3 loop spans 14 amino acids. The V gene lost 5 bases and the J gene lost 6 bases, with 17 bases spanning the gap. The CDR3 nucleotides are TGTGCCAGCAGTAAGAAGCGGGTTGGGCGCGAGCAGTACTTC. Protein sequence: CASSKKRVGREQYF.

This clonotype has a count of ten or more. This chain uses TRBV27 with TRBJ2-6, with D uncertain. The CDR3 runs 16 residues. V shed 6 bases and J shed 0 bases, with 12 bases lying between them. Germline CDR1 and CDR2: MNHEY and SMNVEV (reference sequence). CDR3 DNA sequence: TGTGCCAGCAGCCGGACGGCAACCTCTGGGGCCAACGTCCTGACTTTC. Residues: CASSRTATSGANVLTF.

A remark on this clonotype: A much more abundant neighbour one base away suggests this may be a read error. For the CDR3, the DNA is TGTGCCACCAATTCTTTCCCGGGGACCAACTATGGCTACACCTTC. Translated: CATNSFPGTNYGYTF. The chain couples TRBV6-1 to TRBJ1-2, with a possible D match to TRBD1 (5 bases). Trimming took off 10 bases at V and 2 bases at J, with 20 bases between the two ends. The CDR3 contains 15 residues. CDR1 and CDR2 from the germline V gene are MNHNS and SASEGT.

This clonotype was observed a few times. V usage is TRBV27 and J usage is TRBJ2-7, with D possibly being TRBD2 (6 bases). V was cut by 5 bases and J by 2 bases, with 16 bases left in between. Germline V CDR1 and CDR2: MNHEY, SMNVEV (reference sequence). This CDR3 has 15 residues. CDR3 loop: CASSAYGGETYEQYF. The CDR3, as DNA: TGTGCCAGCAGTGCCTATGGCGGGGAGACCTACGAGCAGTACTTC.

The chain couples TRBV7-3 to TRBJ2-2; D possibly uses TRBD1 or TRBD2 (5 bases each). Trimming left V 1 base short and J 1 base short, with 7 bases between. The germline gives CDR1 SGHTA, CDR2 FQGTGA. The CDR3 runs 15 residues. CDR3 nucleotides: TGTGCCAGCAGCTTAAGGGGGAGGAACACCGGGGAGCTGTTTTTT. This codes for CASSLRGRNTGELFF. Together with reference TRBV7-3 and TRBJ2-2, the CDR3 gives the full variable domain: GAGVSQTPSNKVTEKGKYVELRCDPISGHTALYWYRQSLGQGPEFLIYFQGTGAADDSGLPNDRFFAVRPEGSVSTLKIQRTERGDSAVYLCASSLRGRNTGELFFGEGSRLTVL.

The rearrangement links TRBV18 to TRBJ2-7, with D maybe TRBD1 (6 bases). This CDR3 spans 13 amino acids. The V gene lost 6 bases and the J gene lost 4 bases, with 13 bases spanning the gap. CDR1 and CDR2 (germline): KGHSH, LQKENI. The CDR3 coding sequence is TGTGCCAGCTCGACACAGGGCGGGTACGAGCAGTACTTC. Translating it yields CASSTQGGYEQYF.

J is TRBJ2-3 and V is TRBV24-1, with D possibly being TRBD2 (6 bases). This CDR3 is 12 amino acids long. V lost 5 bases, J lost 5 bases, and 7 bases lay in between. Germline CDR1 and CDR2: KGHDR and SFDVKD. The CDR3 loop reads CATSAGEDTQYF. DNA of the CDR3: TGTGCCACCAGTGCGGGGGAAGATACGCAGTATTTT.

There are many counts of this clonotype. The chain is built from TRBV7-6 and TRBJ1-2; maybe TRBD1 (5 bases). This CDR3 has 17 residues. Trimming shortened V by 1 base and J by 6 bases, and 21 bases separated the two germline ends. CDR1 is SGHVS and CDR2 is FNYEAQ in the germline V gene. The CDR3 bases are TGTGCCAGCAGCTTAGAGGGGTCTGTGGGGTCGGTCGATGGCTACACCTTC. Translating gives CASSLEGSVGSVDGYTF.

This clonotype appeared many times. This chain uses TRBV28 with TRBJ2-7; TRBD2 matches 7 bases. CDR1 is MDHEN and CDR2 is SYDVKM in the germline V gene. Losses at the gene ends were 2 bases for V and 2 bases for J; bases not matched to a gene: 3. The CDR3 sequence is 14 residues long. The CDR3 DNA reads TGTGCCAGCAGTTTACCGGGGGGAGCCTACGAGCAGTACTTC. It specifies CASSLPGGAYEQYF.